Below are 19 T cell receptor beta chains sequenced from a single sample in a study of CD8+ T cells in alopecia areata. Extracted RNA was reverse transcribed, and the resulting cDNA served as sequencing template. Profiled with immunoSEQ multiplex PCR; TCRdb holds only in-frame clones, not every one. This repertoire shows almost 250,000 clones, around 67% found once; its top ten account for approximately 1.2%. The specimen was CD4+ T cells sorted from blood, collected at week 0. The receptors originated from a human donor with alopecia areata.

The chain employs TRBV2 and TRBJ2-5; perhaps TRBD2 as D (5 bases). V gave up 6 bases and J gave up 0 bases, with 5 bases separating them. The CDR3 runs to 12 residues. CDR1 SNHLY and CDR2 FYNNEI come from the germline V gene. CDR3 nucleotide sequence: TGTGCCAGCAGAGCGGACCAAGAGACCCAGTACTTC. This codes for CASRADQETQYF.

V gene TRBV5-6 combines with J gene TRBJ2-1; either TRBD1 or TRBD2 may supply D (5 bases each). V lost 5 bases and J 10 bases, leaving 19 bases between the germline ends. Per the germline V gene, CDR1 is SGHDT and CDR2 is YYEEEE. This CDR3 is built from 14 residues. This CDR3 reads CASRRGTPMSEQFF. In nucleotides, the CDR3 is TGTGCCAGCAGGAGAGGGACCCCGATGTCGGAGCAGTTCTTC.

This sequence joins TRBV5-1 and TRBJ2-5, with D tentatively TRBD2 (6 bases). Trimming took off 1 base at V and 5 bases at J, with 12 bases between the two ends. Germline V gene data show CDR1 as SGHRS and CDR2 as YFSETQ. The CDR3 extends over 14 amino acids. CDR3 in amino acids: CASSLSGDMETQYF. As DNA, the CDR3 is TGCGCCAGCAGCTTGTCGGGGGATATGGAGACCCAGTACTTC.

As for this clone: Other DNA sequences in the same sample also yield this CDR3. The chain recombines TRBV4-3 with TRBJ2-3; no reliable D call. V dropped 1 base and J dropped 4 bases, with 3 bases sitting between them. Germline-derived CDR1 and CDR2 are LGHNA and YSLEER. This CDR3 comprises 12 residues. The CDR3 protein is CASSQVSDTQYF. CDR3 coding DNA: TGCGCCAGCAGCCAAGTTTCAGATACGCAGTATTTT.

On this clone: The same CDR3 can be traced to other DNA sequences in this sample. This chain uses TRBV29-1 with TRBJ2-5; D remains ambiguous. Germline V gives CDR1 SQVTM, CDR2 ANQGSEA. The CDR3 length is 11 residues. Trimming stripped 4 bases from V and 0 bases from J, with 3 bases between. The CDR3 protein is CSVGYQETQYF. CDR3 in DNA: TGCAGCGTTGGGTACCAAGAGACCCAGTACTTC.

The sample holds a few counts of this clone. The DNA for the CDR3 is TGTGCCAGCAGCACGACTAGTTCCAGCACAGATACGCAGTATTTT. Its protein is CASSTTSSSTDTQYF. The chain is built from TRBV9 and TRBJ2-3, with D possibly being TRBD2 (6 bases). CDR3 length: 15 amino acids. CDR1 and CDR2 from the germline V gene are SGDLS and YYNGEE. Trimming pared 4 bases from V and 0 bases from J, leaving 12 bases between.

This clone was seen only a few times. The CDR3 loop is CASSQQQGPGNEQFF. The CDR3 nucleotides read TGCGCCAGCAGCCAGCAACAGGGTCCGGGGAATGAGCAGTTCTTC. The V and J genes are TRBV4-1 and TRBJ2-1, with D perhaps matching TRBD1 (6 bases). The V end was cut by 3 bases, the J end by 7 bases, with 16 bases between. This CDR3 region has 15 residues. Germline CDR1 and CDR2: MGHRA and YSYEKL.

V and J are TRBV5-1 and TRBJ2-5; D is undetermined. Germline V lookup: CDR1 SGHRS, CDR2 YFSETQ. Trimming pared 4 bases from V and 1 base from J, leaving 11 bases between. The CDR3 loop spans 14 amino acids. The CDR3 protein is CASSVIPGQETQYF. CDR3 DNA: TGCGCCAGCAGCGTAATCCCGGGCCAAGAGACCCAGTACTTC.

This clone was detected a few times. V gene TRBV2 combines with J gene TRBJ1-2; TRBD1 might be the D (6 bases). Trimming took off 7 bases at V and 0 bases at J, with 9 bases between the two ends. The CDR3 loop spans 13 amino acids. CDR1 and CDR2 (germline): SNHLY, FYNNEI. The CDR3 spells CASTEGANYGYTF. CDR3 nucleotide sequence: TGTGCCAGCACCGAGGGGGCTAACTATGGCTACACCTTC.

The chain joins TRBV10-3 to TRBJ2-5, with D tentatively TRBD1 (6 bases). Germline lookup yields CDR1 ENHRY and CDR2 SYGVKD. This CDR3 contains 13 residues. The V end was cut by 10 bases, the J end by 0 bases, with 12 bases between. CDR3 DNA sequence: TGTGCCACCAGAAGGACAGACCAAGAGACCCAGTACTTC. Translated: CATRRTDQETQYF.

This clone was counted a few times. The chain combines TRBV30 with TRBJ2-5, with D unresolved. CDR3 length: 12 residues. V was shortened by 8 bases and J by 3 bases, with 13 bases between the two germline ends. Per germline, CDR1 GTSNPN and CDR2 SVGIG (reference sequence). The CDR3: CARPGGKETQYF. DNA of the CDR3: TGTGCCCGACCCGGCGGCAAAGAGACCCAGTACTTC.

This clone has more than one count but fewer than ten. The chain is built from TRBV18 and TRBJ2-5, with D perhaps matching TRBD1 (5 bases). This CDR3 contains 15 residues. Germline V CDR1 and CDR2: KGHSH, LQKENI. V dropped 2 bases and J dropped 4 bases, with 14 bases sitting between them. CDR3 sequence (DNA): TGTGCCAGCTCACCAACAGGTGGTCAGTCAGAGACCCAGTACTTC. Translating gives CASSPTGGQSETQYF.

Note on this clone: The identical CDR3 is also encoded by other nucleotide sequences in the sample. The CDR3 protein is CSVAGSGANVLTF. Here the CDR3 DNA reads TGCAGCGTTGCAGGGTCTGGGGCCAACGTCCTGACTTTC. V usage is TRBV29-1 and J usage is TRBJ2-6; D is possibly TRBD1 (5 bases). V lost 4 bases and J 1 base, leaving 5 bases between the germline ends. The CDR3 is made up of 13 amino acids. CDR1 SQVTM and CDR2 ANQGSEA come from the germline V gene.

This sequence joins TRBV29-1 and TRBJ1-2; D unclear. This CDR3 contains 16 residues. Germline V lookup: CDR1 SQVTM, CDR2 ANQGSEA. V shed 0 bases and J shed 8 bases, with 22 bases lying between them. CDR3 sequence (DNA): TGCAGCGTTGAAGAAGGTTTAGGCAGGCCCCCGGAAGGCTACACCTTC. It is translated as CSVEEGLGRPPEGYTF.

J is TRBJ2-2 and V is TRBV30; no clear D gene. V was pared by 1 base and J by 10 bases, with 13 bases between. Germline V CDR1 and CDR2: GTSNPN, SVGIG (reference sequence). The CDR3 consists of 13 residues. The CDR3 bases are TGTGCCTGGAGTGCGGGCCGTTCCGAGGAGCTGTTTTTT. The encoded protein is CAWSAGRSEELFF.

This clone has just one count. The chain combines TRBV9 with TRBJ2-5; maybe TRBD2 (6 bases). This CDR3 is built from 14 residues. Per the germline V gene, CDR1 is SGDLS and CDR2 is YYNGEE. Trimming took 5 bases from V and 1 from J, leaving 12 bases between them. CDR3 bases: TGTGCCAGCAGTCGCGGGGCGGCCCAAGAGACCCAGTACTTC. Amino acids: CASSRGAAQETQYF.

This rearrangement joins TRBV10-3 to TRBJ1-6; 7 bases match TRBD1. This CDR3 is 13 amino acids long. CDR1 and CDR2 (germline): ENHRY, SYGVKD. The V segment lost 11 bases and the J segment 9 bases; nucleotides outside the gene matches: 10. The CDR3 nucleotides read TGTGCCGCTGGGGAGGGGGCGAGTTCACCCCTCCACTTT. Translated, it gives CAAGEGASSPLHF.

The V and J genes are TRBV30 and TRBJ1-5; D is ambiguous. This CDR3 comprises 13 residues. From germline, CDR1 is GTSNPN and CDR2 SVGIG (reference sequence). Trimming shortened V by 3 bases and J by 6 bases, and 12 bases separated the two germline ends. CDR3 coding DNA: TGTGCCTGGAGCGCCCCCCGAGTTCAGCCCCAGCATTTT. Protein sequence: CAWSAPRVQPQHF.

The chain links TRBV29-1 to TRBJ1-2; D unclear. V was cut by 7 bases and J by 5 bases, with 20 bases left in between. Per the germline V gene, CDR1 is SQVTM and CDR2 is ANQGSEA. There are 14 residues in the CDR3. CDR3 in amino acids: CSAATRTGDYGYTF. The DNA for the CDR3 is TGCAGCGCCGCAACCAGGACCGGCGATTATGGCTACACCTTC.